This TCR beta chain stems from a study of human T cells and chemical hapten exposure. The germline V and J ends were trimmed by 4 bases and 2 bases, with 16 bases remaining between them. The CDR3 runs 16 residues. From germline, CDR1 is MDHEN and CDR2 SYDVKM. Time point given: pre-sensitization, week 0. Treatment specified: therapeutic diphenylcyclopropenone sensitization with weekly scalp DPC. Unique molecular identifiers were linked by the library to individual cDNA molecules. TCRdb reprocessed the RACE reads with MiXCR, giving one entry per CDR3 protein. The table has fewer than 350,000 distinct CDR3 sequences, roughly 8% seen once.

This sequence was found in a man aged 18 to 35 with alopecia areata. Some clones in this sample may be carry-over from other donors' samples. The specimen was whole blood, collected in connection with sensitization to the hapten diphenylcyclopropenone (DPC). The rearrangement uses TRBV28 and TRBJ2-3; D is perhaps TRBD2 (7 bases). This chain's CDR3 is CASSSPGGLSTDTQYF. The CDR3 bases are TGTGCCAGCAGTTCCCCCGGGGGGCTCTCCACAGATACGCAGTATTTT.